These T cell receptor beta chains were read from a single sample in a study of radiation and T cells in renal cell carcinoma. Profiled with immunoSEQ multiplex PCR; TCRdb holds only in-frame clones, not every one. Counted here are 100,000 to 150,000 clones, around 89% occurring once; the ten biggest clones make up over 4.5%. Material: blood, obtained from a patient whose treatment included radiotherapy and nephrectomy. These receptors were taken from a woman in her 70s with renal cell carcinoma. Both conserved end residues are part of each CDR3. The D gene is left open where the match is weak. Rows may omit the clone size; those that give it use once, few, many or a size class.

d_call j_call clone_size v_call cdr3_aa cdr3_nt
NA TRBJ1-1 NA TRBV5-4 CASSLKNREGEAFF TGTGCCAGCAGCCTAAAAAACAGGGAGGGTGAAGCTTTCTTT
TRBD1 TRBJ2-5 NA TRBV19 CASSRTGGQETQYF TGTGCCAGTAGTAGGACAGGGGGCCAAGAGACCCAGTACTTC
NA TRBJ1-5 NA TRBV6-1 CASRDSSNQPQHF TGTGCCAGCAGGGACAGCTCGAATCAGCCCCAGCATTTT
NA TRBJ2-1 NA TRBV27 CASSLSIRVGNNEQFF TGTGCCAGCAGTTTATCGATTAGGGTTGGCAACAATGAGCAGTTCTTC
TRBD1 TRBJ2-3 NA TRBV10-3 CAISRSRDSFSTDTQYF TGTGCCATCAGTAGATCCCGGGACAGCTTTAGCACAGATACGCAGTATTTT
TRBD2 TRBJ2-5 NA TRBV30 CARGGSETQYF TGTGCCCGGGGGGGGAGCGAGACCCAGTACTTC
NA TRBJ1-1 few TRBV19 CASSSRRNTEAFF TGTGCCAGTAGTAGCCGCCGTAACACTGAAGCTTTCTTT
NA TRBJ2-1 NA TRBV27 CASRAGLPGNEQFF TGTGCCAGCAGGGCGGGACTCCCAGGGAATGAGCAGTTCTTC
NA TRBJ1-5 NA TRBV4-1 CASSQENARGYSNQPQHF TGCGCCAGCAGCCAAGAAAACGCCAGGGGTTATAGTAATCAGCCCCAGCATTTT
TRBD1 TRBJ1-2 NA TRBV2 CAGGTGGNYGYTF TGTGCCGGCGGGACAGGTGGTAACTATGGCTACACCTTC
NA TRBJ1-1 NA TRBV7-3 CASSLKAGLPNTEAFF TGTGCCAGCAGCTTAAAAGCAGGGCTACCGAACACTGAAGCTTTCTTT
NA TRBJ2-3 once TRBV5-4 CASSGDRMFTDTQYF TGTGCCAGCAGCGGCGACAGGATGTTCACAGATACGCAGTATTTT
TRBD1 TRBJ1-4 NA TRBV7-8 CASSLTGGYSPKEKLFF TGTGCCAGCAGCTTGACAGGGGGCTATTCCCCTAAAGAAAAACTGTTTTTT
NA TRBJ2-1 NA TRBV20-1 CSARGGTQQFF TGCAGTGCTAGAGGAGGGACCCAGCAGTTCTTC
NA TRBJ1-1 NA TRBV18 CASSPKTGNTEAFF TGTGCCAGCTCACCTAAGACAGGGAACACTGAAGCTTTCTTT
NA TRBJ2-7 NA TRBV7-8 CASSPRQGFGPYEQYF TGTGCCAGCAGCCCACGCCAGGGGTTTGGACCCTACGAGCAGTACTTC
NA TRBJ1-1 NA TRBV5-1 CASSLGPPGTEAFF TGCGCCAGCAGCTTGGGCCCTCCAGGTACTGAAGCTTTCTTT
NA TRBJ2-3 NA TRBV30 CAWSRFAVGTDTQYF TGTGCCTGGAGTAGATTTGCGGTGGGCACAGATACGCAGTATTTT
NA TRBJ2-4 NA TRBV11-2 CASSFAFTRLGTENIQYF TGTGCCAGCAGCTTCGCCTTTACGAGGCTAGGGACGGAAAACATTCAGTACTTC
TRBD2 TRBJ2-7 NA TRBV2 CASSQTSGAPYEQYF TGTGCCAGCAGCCAGACTAGCGGGGCCCCCTACGAGCAGTACTTC
NA TRBJ2-7 NA TRBV18 CASSPTSTNYEQYF TGTGCCAGCTCACCCACTAGCACAAACTACGAGCAGTACTTC
TRBD2 TRBJ2-3 NA TRBV11-2 CASSPMGLADTDTQYF TGTGCCAGCAGCCCGATGGGACTAGCGGATACAGATACGCAGTATTTT
NA TRBJ2-3 NA TRBV6-4 CASSPTGASTDTQYF TGTGCCAGCAGCCCGACGGGGGCTAGCACAGATACGCAGTATTTT
TRBD1 TRBJ2-7 NA TRBV5-1 CASSSRTGTYEQYF TGCGCCAGCAGCTCTAGGACAGGGACCTACGAGCAGTACTTC
TRBD1 TRBJ1-5 NA TRBV18 CASSRTGGGIGNQPQHF TGTGCCAGCTCCCGGACAGGGGGCGGTATTGGCAATCAGCCCCAGCATTTT
TRBD2 TRBJ2-1 NA TRBV4-1 CASSQQASGPYNEQFF TGCGCCAGCAGCCAGCAGGCTAGCGGGCCCTACAATGAGCAGTTCTTC
NA TRBJ2-3 NA TRBV5-4 CASNFGDTQYF TGTGCCAGCAACTTTGGGGATACGCAGTATTTT
NA TRBJ2-1 NA TRBV30 CAWSPIRVRAEDNEQFF TGTGCCTGGAGTCCAATCCGGGTGAGAGCGGAAGACAATGAGCAGTTCTTC
NA TRBJ1-1 NA TRBV28 CASSLPVGVVAFF TGTGCCAGCAGTTTGCCAGTCGGGGTGGTCGCTTTCTTT
NA TRBJ1-4 NA TRBV2 CASSEARLANEKLFF TGTGCCAGCAGTGAAGCGCGTTTAGCTAATGAAAAACTGTTTTTT
NA TRBJ2-5 NA TRBV13 CASSLSAQETQYF TGTGCCAGCAGCTTATCGGCCCAAGAGACCCAGTACTTC
TRBD2 TRBJ2-7 NA TRBV2 CASSPSGGAYEQYF TGTGCCAGCAGTCCCAGCGGGGGGGCCTACGAGCAGTACTTC
TRBD1 TRBJ1-1 NA TRBV13 CASSLGQGLAFF TGTGCCAGCAGCCTTGGACAGGGCCTTGCTTTCTTT
NA TRBJ1-1 NA TRBV19 CASSTHVGQNTEAFF TGTGCCAGTAGTACCCACGTTGGACAGAACACTGAAGCTTTCTTT
NA TRBJ2-1 NA TRBV5-1 CASSSVSLAGPYNEQFF TGCGCCAGCAGCTCCGTTTCCTTAGCAGGGCCCTACAATGAGCAGTTCTTC
NA TRBJ1-1 NA TRBV19 CASSVTAMNTEAFF TGTGCCAGTAGTGTAACGGCCATGAACACTGAAGCTTTCTTT
NA TRBJ1-2 NA TRBV14 CASSPTRPGVGGYTF TGTGCCAGCAGCCCTACGCGACCCGGGGTGGGGGGCTACACCTTC
NA TRBJ2-6 NA TRBV28 CASSFDIAFSGANVLTF TGTGCCAGCAGTTTTGACATAGCCTTCTCTGGGGCCAACGTCCTGACTTTC
NA TRBJ1-2 few TRBV19 CASSITQGPHYGYTF TGTGCCAGTAGTATCACCCAGGGGCCGCACTATGGCTACACCTTC
TRBD1 TRBJ2-7 NA TRBV6-1 CASTRDRAYEQYF TGTGCCAGCACCCGGGACAGGGCCTACGAGCAGTACTTC
TRBD2 TRBJ2-7 few TRBV6-5 CASSYGTSGYEQYF TGTGCCAGCAGTTACGGGACTAGCGGGTACGAGCAGTACTTC
TRBD1 TRBJ2-7 NA TRBV27 CASSLFYRGEQYF TGTGCCAGCAGTTTGTTCTACAGGGGCGAGCAGTACTTC
NA TRBJ1-1 NA TRBV29-1 CSVEAQVAFF TGCAGCGTTGAGGCCCAGGTAGCTTTCTTT
NA TRBJ1-1 NA TRBV6-6 CASNRGVNTEAFF TGTGCCAGCAACCGAGGGGTAAACACTGAAGCTTTCTTT
TRBD1 TRBJ1-1 NA TRBV6-1 CASSDRDRGIMGAFF TGTGCCAGCAGTGATCGGGACAGGGGGATAATGGGAGCTTTCTTT
TRBD1 TRBJ1-2 NA TRBV29-1 CSVGQGRGYTF TGCAGCGTGGGACAGGGCCGCGGCTACACCTTC
NA TRBJ2-5 NA TRBV11-2 CASSLVTGGPQETQYF TGTGCCAGCAGCTTAGTAACCGGGGGGCCCCAAGAGACCCAGTACTTC
TRBD2 TRBJ2-1 NA TRBV30 CALTLAGATAEQFF TGTGCCTTAACCTTAGCGGGGGCCACGGCTGAGCAGTTCTTC
NA TRBJ2-3 few TRBV10-2 CASSETSVPSTDTQYF TGCGCCAGCAGTGAAACGAGCGTTCCTAGCACAGATACGCAGTATTTT
TRBD1 TRBJ2-6 NA TRBV18 CASSPPGQGLSGANVLTF TGTGCCAGCTCACCACCGGGACAGGGCCTTTCTGGGGCCAACGTCCTGACTTTC